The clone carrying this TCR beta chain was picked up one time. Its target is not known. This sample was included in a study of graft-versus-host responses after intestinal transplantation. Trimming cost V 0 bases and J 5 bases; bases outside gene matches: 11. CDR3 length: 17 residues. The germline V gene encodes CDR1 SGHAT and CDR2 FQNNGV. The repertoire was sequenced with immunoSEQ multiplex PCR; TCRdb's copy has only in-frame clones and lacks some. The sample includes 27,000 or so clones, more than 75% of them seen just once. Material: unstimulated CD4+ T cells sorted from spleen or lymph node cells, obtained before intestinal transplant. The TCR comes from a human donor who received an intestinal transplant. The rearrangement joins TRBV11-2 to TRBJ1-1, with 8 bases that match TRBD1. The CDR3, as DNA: TGTGCCAGCAGCTTAGACCCGGGCCGCTGGACAGGGACTGAAGCTTTCTTT. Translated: CASSLDPGRWTGTEAFF.